This is a list of T cell receptor beta chains from one sample in a study of spatial heterogeneity in lung cancer. TCRdb fed the 5' RACE reads into MiXCR, producing one record per CDR3 protein. Among 2,000 or so distinct CDR3 sequences listed, 7.5% to 9.5% were seen once. The sample was lung tumor tissue, taken at surgery. All receptors come from a male donor with early-stage non-small cell lung cancer. CDR3s include the opening cysteine and the closing phenylalanine or tryptophan. A D gene is named only where the DNA matches it firmly. Clone size is stated in some rows and not others, as once, few, many or a class when expanded.

large	TRBJ1-1	TRBV7-6	TRBD1	TGTGCCAGCAGCTTCCAGGGGGCGCGCACTGAAGCTTTCTTT	CASSFQGARTEAFF
many	TRBJ1-1	TRBV7-6	.	TGTGCCAGCAGCTTACAACGGGGCACTGAAGCTTTCTTT	CASSLQRGTEAFF
.	TRBJ2-3	TRBV7-4	TRBD1	TGTGCCAGCAGCTTTAATGGGACAGGGTTCGCAGATACGCAGTATTTT	CASSFNGTGFADTQYF
.	TRBJ2-1	TRBV5-1	TRBD2	TGCGCCAGCAGCGCCGACGGGACTAGCGGGAACAATGAGCAGTTCTTC	CASSADGTSGNNEQFF
medium-sized	TRBJ1-6	TRBV7-2	TRBD1	TGTGCCAGCAGCCTCGGCGGGGGACAGGTTTCTTCACCCCTCCACTTT	CASSLGGGQVSSPLHF
medium-sized	TRBJ2-4	TRBV20-1	.	TGCAGTGCTAGAGCTGAGTACGGGGGAGTCGGGGCCAAAAACATTCAGTACTTC	CSARAEYGGVGAKNIQYF
.	TRBJ2-2	TRBV7-2	.	TGTGCCAGCAGCTCCTACTCTACCGGGGAGCTGTTTTTT	CASSSYSTGELFF
medium-sized	TRBJ2-3	TRBV12-3/TRBV12-4	.	TGTGCCAGCAGTTTAACAGGACTATCCAGCACAGATACGCAGTATTTT	CASSLTGLSSTDTQYF
medium-sized	TRBJ2-5	TRBV7-9	TRBD2	TGTGCCAGCAGCTTACAATCGGGGGGAGAGACCCAGTACTTC	CASSLQSGGETQYF
few	TRBJ1-1	TRBV6-5	.	TGTGCCAGCAGTTACTCTCCGGGCTTGGACACTGAAGCTTTCTTT	CASSYSPGLDTEAFF
medium-sized	TRBJ1-5	TRBV27	TRBD1	TGTGCCAGCAGTTTGACAGGGTCGGGACAGCCCCAGCATTTT	CASSLTGSGQPQHF
many	TRBJ2-1	TRBV11-2	.	TGTGCCAGCAGCCCAGGGGGGGGGTCGTTCTTC	CASSPGGGSFF
medium-sized	TRBJ2-3	TRBV9	TRBD1	TGTGCCAGCAGCGCCACCGGGACAGTAATCACAGATACGCAGTATTTT	CASSATGTVITDTQYF
medium-sized	TRBJ2-1	TRBV2	.	TGTGCCAGCAGTGAAAGTGACAATGAGCAGTTCTTC	CASSESDNEQFF
once	TRBJ2-1	TRBV30	.	TGTGCCTGGAGTGTTCTGGGGATGGGTGAGCAGTTCTTC	CAWSVLGMGEQFF